What follows are 6 T cell receptor beta chains derived from one specimen sequenced in a study of CXCR3-negative and CXCR3-positive naive CD8 T cells. Researchers prepared the TRB cDNA libraries using 5' RACE with UMI labels. TCRdb re-called the 5' RACE reads, yielding one record per CDR3 amino acid sequence without DNA. The sample has over 100,000 distinct CDR3 sequences. The sample taken for sequencing was naive CXCR3- CD8+ T cells from blood. Described subset: CD45RO-CCR7+CD27+CD95- naive CD8+ T cells lacking CXCR3 (TNR3-). The receptors were gathered from a human donor in good health. Some clones in this sample may be carry-over from other donors' samples.

This chain joins TRBV5-1 and TRBJ1-2. Germline CDR1 is SGHRS and CDR2 is YFSETQ. The CDR3 loop spans 13 amino acids. The CDR3 loop reads CASSFSTNYGYTF.

V gene TRBV7-8 combines with J gene TRBJ2-7; without DNA, the TCRdb call of TRBD2 cannot be checked. This CDR3 comprises 16 residues. Germline V gene sequence: CDR1 SGHVS, CDR2 FQNEAQ. CDR3 region: CASSSSGSGGGYEQYF.

This chain uses TRBV5-1 with TRBJ2-5. The CDR3 contains 15 residues. CDR1 is SGHRS, CDR2 YFSETQ, per germline. CDR3 residues: CASSTTTWAGETQYF.

The CDR3 sequence is CASSEALLTSGRAETQYF. This chain connects TRBV2 to TRBJ2-5; lacking DNA, the TRBD2 call made by TCRdb goes unchecked. The CDR3 is made up of 18 amino acids. Germline V gene lookup returns CDR1 SNHLY and CDR2 FYNNEI.

The gene calls are TRBV6-5 and TRBJ2-3. Germline-derived CDR1 and CDR2 are MNHEY and SVGAGI. The CDR3 has 14 residues. The CDR3 sequence: CASSFHGEGDTQYF.

The chain joins TRBV7-7 to TRBJ2-7. The CDR3 consists of 15 residues. The germline CDR1 and CDR2 sequences are SSHAT and FNYEAQ (reference sequence). Here the CDR3 reads CASSSSWGLGYEQYF.